The T cell receptor (beta chain) under discussion was sequenced for a study of T cell repertoires in cytomegalovirus infection (dated by TCRdb to the late 2010s). About the study as a whole: Peptide stimulations targeted recently identified HLA-C-restricted CMV epitopes, whose presentation resists viral immunomodulation, together with well-studied HLA-B-restricted epitopes. Donor HLA type was relevant to the analysis, because carriage of CMV infection together with the matching HLA type was indicated by public TCR beta signatures. Results the study describes overall, beyond this receptor: The ex vivo response was dominated by HLA-C-restricted CMV-specific TCR beta clonotypes, and the single most frequent clonotype in two of eight donors was supplied by these HLA-C-restricted clonotypes. Carriers of CMV infection plus the relevant HLA type were discriminated by the cumulative frequency of public TCR beta family members in the study cohort and in an independent roughly 400-donor cohort.

Germline trimming amounts to 5 bases on V and 1 base on J, with 10 as the count of junction bases outside the gene matches. The CDR3 runs 17 residues from the cysteine to the phenylalanine. The kept DNA is CDR3 alone, 51 bases in frame from the first base. Taken from the germline V gene, the CDR1 and CDR2 loops are SGHTA and FQGNSA. This clonotype came up a few times. This clone's antigen is unknown. Per-base qualities were not stored, and no clone one base away is much larger. Taken with the paper, the label for treatment or condition translates to: in vitro stimulation with specific CMV peptide epitopes to enrich CMV-specific T cells. Instrument used: Illumina HiSeq 1500. TCRdb cleaned the public reads at Q25 with fastp, built clones with MiXCR and kept in-frame beta chains. Rows with one shared CDR3 protein collapse into an entry with the most common genes and DNA. This sample has some 940,000 distinct CDR3 sequences in its table, and about a third of those were observed once. Of the sample, about 14% is held by the ten largest clones.

The clonotype comes from a human donor in good health (CMV status not recorded). Some clones in this sample may be carry-over from other donors' samples. This chain is built from TRBV7-2 and TRBJ1-1; TRBD1 agrees with 10 junctional bases. The starting material was cultured CD8+ T cells from PBMCs, obtained from culture after CMV antigen stimulation. The nucleotides read TGTGCCAGCAGCGCGGGGACAGGGGATTGGGAGAACACTGAAGCTTTCTTT. It encodes CASSAGTGDWENTEAFF.